Below are 21 T cell receptor beta chains sequenced from a single sample in a study of blood T cell repertoires in COVID-19 (dated by TCRdb to about 2020). The receptor library was made with the immunoSEQ multiplex PCR assay. TCRdb took over this immuneACCESS table, retaining in-frame rearrangements with V and J assigned. Such tables are incomplete; in checked studies, under half of the missing clones stem from an unresolved V gene, and the remainder is unexplained. The sample table shows about 270,000 clones, and 85% to 90% are seen once. Roughly a sixth of the sample rests with the top ten. Sequences were obtained from PBMCs or T cells enriched from blood (not recorded which). These receptors were taken from a man aged 18 to 35 who had recovered from COVID-19.

The J gene is TRBJ1-2, the V gene TRBV6-5, with D tentatively TRBD1 (5 bases). The CDR3 is 15 residues long. The V gene lost 8 bases and the J gene lost 1 base, with 17 bases spanning the gap. CDR1 is MNHEY, CDR2 SVGAGI, per germline. CDR3 residues: CASQTTGGDNYGYTF. The CDR3 DNA reads TGTGCCAGCCAAACCACGGGGGGGGATAACTATGGCTACACCTTC.

The rearrangement links TRBV7-3 to TRBJ2-2; 7 bases map to TRBD2. V gave up 5 bases and J gave up 1 base; unmatched junction bases: 4. CDR1 and CDR2 from the germline V gene are SGHTA and FQGTGA. The CDR3 covers 15 residues. This CDR3 reads CASSRSGMNTGELFF. CDR3 DNA sequence: TGTGCCAGCAGCCGAAGCGGGATGAACACCGGGGAGCTGTTTTTT.

The chain couples TRBV19 to TRBJ2-1, with a possible D match to TRBD2 (5 bases). This CDR3 has 14 amino acids. V was trimmed by 1 base and J by 3 bases, leaving 7 bases between them. Germline V gene data show CDR1 as LNHDA and CDR2 as SQIVND (reference sequence). CDR3 protein: CASSIAGNYNEQFF. In DNA, the CDR3 is TGTGCCAGTAGTATAGCGGGGAACTACAATGAGCAGTTCTTC.

The chain recombines TRBV5-1 with TRBJ2-5, with a weak D call TRBD2 (5 bases). Trimming pared 0 bases from V and 1 base from J, leaving 10 bases between. CDR3 length: 15 residues. Germline lookup yields CDR1 SGHRS and CDR2 YFSETQ. The CDR3 coding sequence is TGCGCCAGCAGCTTGGGAGAGGGTCGCCAAGAGACCCAGTACTTC. Amino acids: CASSLGEGRQETQYF.

This sequence joins TRBV5-1 and TRBJ2-7; TRBD2 agrees at 8 bases. The trim removed 0 bases at V and 4 bases at J, leaving 3 bases unmatched. Germline V gene data show CDR1 as SGHRS and CDR2 as YFSETQ. CDR3 length: 14 residues. The CDR3 sequence is CASSLDGGEYEQYF. Here the CDR3 DNA reads TGCGCCAGCAGCTTGGACGGGGGGGAGTACGAGCAGTACTTC.

The rearrangement links TRBV1 to TRBJ2-7; TRBD1, the table's D call, lacks a check against the DNA. TRBV1 is designated a pseudogene. The CDR3 is 16 residues long. CDR3 amino acids: CTSSQDRDRVPHEQYF. CDR3 DNA sequence: TGCACCAGCAGCCAAGACCGGGACAGGGTCCCCCACGAGCAGTACTTC.

This chain connects TRBV11-2 to TRBJ2-2, with D tentatively TRBD1 (5 bases). The CDR3 runs 13 residues. Germline loops: CDR1 SGHAT, CDR2 FQNNGV. With 5 bases removed from V and 6 bases from J, the gap between germline ends came to 10 bases. The CDR3 here is CASSTGLAGELFF. The CDR3 DNA reads TGTGCCAGCAGCACAGGCCTCGCCGGGGAGCTGTTTTTT.

About this clone itself: Other DNA sequences within the sample encode an identical CDR3. The chain joins TRBV5-1 to TRBJ2-3; 14 bases align to TRBD2. This CDR3 spans 18 amino acids. The V segment lost 4 bases and the J segment 0 bases; nucleotides outside the gene matches: 7. Germline V gene sequence: CDR1 SGHRS, CDR2 YFSETQ. The DNA for the CDR3 is TGCGCCAGCAGCCTAGGACTAGCGGGGGGCCCCAGCACAGATACGCAGTATTTT. It encodes CASSLGLAGGPSTDTQYF.

This chain links TRBV19 with TRBJ1-3; tentative D call: TRBD1 (6 bases). This CDR3 contains 14 residues. The V end was cut by 6 bases, the J end by 0 bases, with 9 bases between. The germline V gene encodes CDR1 LNHDA and CDR2 SQIVND (reference sequence). Here the CDR3 reads CASRDRLSGNTIYF. The CDR3 nucleotides are TGTGCCAGTAGAGACAGGCTCTCTGGAAACACCATATATTTT.

This chain joins TRBV6-5 and TRBJ2-7; 7 bases match TRBD2. Germline CDR1 and CDR2: MNHEY and SVGAGI. After removal of 8 bases from V and 1 base from J, the junction contained 11 bases not matched to a gene. The CDR3 length is 15 residues. The CDR3 here is CASGHLSGESYEQYF. The CDR3 DNA reads TGTGCCAGCGGCCACCTGAGCGGGGAATCCTACGAGCAGTACTTC.

The V gene is TRBV19, the J gene TRBJ1-5, with 7 bases identical to TRBD1. Unmatched junction bases numbered 12, after V lost 0 bases and J lost 4 bases. Germline V gene data show CDR1 as LNHDA and CDR2 as SQIVND (reference sequence). CDR3 length: 18 amino acids. CDR3 region: CASSIDPPSAQGNQPQHF. CDR3 in DNA: TGTGCCAGTAGTATAGATCCACCTTCGGCACAGGGGAATCAGCCCCAGCATTTT.

The chain has TRBV30 and TRBJ2-7; 9 bases are shared with TRBD1. V was pared by 7 bases and J by 4 bases, with 14 bases of the junction left unmatched. This CDR3 is 15 amino acids long. Looked up from germline, CDR1 is GTSNPN and CDR2 is SVGIG (reference sequence). This CDR3 is CAFYLSGTGRYEQYF. In DNA form, the CDR3 reads TGTGCCTTTTACCTATCCGGGACAGGGCGTTACGAGCAGTACTTC.

This chain uses TRBV6-5 with TRBJ2-3; D possibly corresponds to TRBD2 (6 bases). V lost 2 bases and J 3 bases, leaving 9 bases between the germline ends. Looked up from germline, CDR1 is MNHEY and CDR2 is SVGAGI. The CDR3 totals 14 residues. The CDR3 bases are TGTGCCAGCAGTTACAGAGGGAGGACAGATACGCAGTATTTT. This translates into CASSYRGRTDTQYF.

This clone has only one observation. The chain combines TRBV5-4 with TRBJ2-3; 10 positions agree with TRBD2. The V gene end was trimmed by 4 bases and the J gene end by 5 bases; junction bases not matched to a gene: 13. Per germline, CDR1 SGHNT and CDR2 YYREEE (reference sequence). CDR3 length: 17 amino acids. The CDR3 DNA reads TGTGCCAGCAGCCCCCCAGCGGGGGGGTTTAGTGGAGATACGCAGTATTTT. It is translated as CASSPPAGGFSGDTQYF.

This sequence joins TRBV11-2 and TRBJ2-7, with 10 bases matching TRBD2. V shed 4 bases, J shed 4 bases, and the junction held 7 bases outside the gene matches. From germline, CDR1 is SGHAT and CDR2 FQNNGV. The CDR3 totals 15 residues. The CDR3 nucleotides read TGTGCCAGCAGCTCTCCAGCGGGGGGGCTGTACGAGCAGTACTTC. As protein: CASSSPAGGLYEQYF.

The V call is TRBV7-2, the J call TRBJ1-2, with TRBD1 identical over 9 bases. Germline lookup yields CDR1 SGHTA and CDR2 FQGNSA. V lost 2 bases, J lost 1 base, and 14 bases stayed unmatched. This CDR3 has 19 residues. The CDR3 coding sequence is TGTGCCAGCAGCTTATTGCCCCCGGGACAGGGCTTCTTTAACTATGGCTACACCTTC. Residues: CASSLLPPGQGFFNYGYTF.

This sequence joins TRBV7-8 and TRBJ2-5; the match to TRBD1 covers 8 bases. The V segment lost 1 base and the J segment 4 bases; nucleotides outside the gene matches: 2. The CDR3 is made up of 14 amino acids. Germline V CDR1 and CDR2: SGHVS, FQNEAQ. The CDR3 region is CASSLETGVETQYF. The DNA of the CDR3 is TGTGCCAGCAGCTTAGAGACAGGGGTAGAGACCCAGTACTTC.

The V gene is TRBV5-4, the J gene TRBJ2-1; TRBD2 matches at 10 bases. The CDR3 runs to 16 residues. V was pared by 4 bases and J by 7 bases, with 11 bases of the junction left unmatched. Germline V gene data show CDR1 as SGHNT and CDR2 as YYREEE (reference sequence). The CDR3 region has the DNA TGTGCCAGCAGCCAAACCGGGACTAGCGCGAGGAATGAGCAGTTCTTC. This translates into CASSQTGTSARNEQFF.

The chain is built from TRBV18 and TRBJ2-7; D may be TRBD2 (6 bases). Per the germline V gene, CDR1 is KGHSH and CDR2 is LQKENI. Between the trimmed V and J ends, which lost 1 base and 3 bases, there was a span of 13 bases. The CDR3 spans 15 residues. The chain's CDR3 is CASSPLDYNVYEQYF. The DNA of the CDR3 is TGTGCCAGCTCACCACTGGACTATAACGTCTACGAGCAGTACTTC.

As DNA, the CDR3 is TGTGCCAGCAGCGTGGACGCGGCGAACACCGGGGAGCTGTTTTTT. It codes for CASSVDAANTGELFF. The V gene is TRBV5-6, the J gene TRBJ2-2; D is undetermined. Trimming removed 4 bases at V and 0 bases at J, with 10 bases between. The CDR3 is 15 residues long. Germline V gene data show CDR1 as SGHDT and CDR2 as YYEEEE.

V is TRBV10-2 and J is TRBJ2-3; 7 bases map to TRBD2. This CDR3 spans 16 amino acids. V dropped 2 bases and J dropped 2; count of bases not matched to a gene: 7. Germline V gives CDR1 WSHSY, CDR2 SAAADI. For the CDR3, the DNA is TGCGCCAGCAGTGAGCCAGAGCGGGGCCTCACAGATACGCAGTATTTT. Translation: CASSEPERGLTDTQYF.